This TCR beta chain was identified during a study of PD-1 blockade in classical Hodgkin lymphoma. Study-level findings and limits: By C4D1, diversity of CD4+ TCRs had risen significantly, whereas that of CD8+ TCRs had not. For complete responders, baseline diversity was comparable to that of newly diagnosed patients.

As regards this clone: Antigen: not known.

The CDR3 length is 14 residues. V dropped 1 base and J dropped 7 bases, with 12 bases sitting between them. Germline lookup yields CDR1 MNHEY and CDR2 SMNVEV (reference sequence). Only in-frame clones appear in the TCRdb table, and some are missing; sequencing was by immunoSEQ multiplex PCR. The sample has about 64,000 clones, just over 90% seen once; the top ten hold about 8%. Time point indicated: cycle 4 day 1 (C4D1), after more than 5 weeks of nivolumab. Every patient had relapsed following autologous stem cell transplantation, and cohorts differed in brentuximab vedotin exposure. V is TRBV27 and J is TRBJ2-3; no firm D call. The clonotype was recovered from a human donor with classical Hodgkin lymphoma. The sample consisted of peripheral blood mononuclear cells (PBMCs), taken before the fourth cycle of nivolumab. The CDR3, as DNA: TGTGCCAGCAGTTTATTATCAAGGCCGCATACGCAGTATTTT. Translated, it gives CASSLLSRPHTQYF.